These 27 T cell receptor beta chains share one sample of origin, sequenced in a study of T cell responses to AZD1222 COVID-19 vaccine. Assay: immunoSEQ multiplex PCR; the TCRdb copy retains only in-frame clones and omits some. The repertoire consists of roughly 110,000 clones, with 84% occurring once and the leading ten covering approximately 10%. The sample consisted of peripheral blood, taken on day 0 of AZD1222 vaccination. The receptors stem from an adult in good health.

This clone was detected only once. The V call is TRBV29-1, the J call TRBJ2-7; 7 bases agree with TRBD1. This CDR3 has 14 residues. Germline V CDR1 and CDR2: SQVTM, ANQGSEA. V lost 1 base and J lost 2; bases outside the gene matches: 5. CDR3 DNA: TGCAGCGTTGAAGCCAGGGGGTCTACCTACGAGCAGTACTTC. It codes for CSVEARGSTYEQYF.

This chain links TRBV7-2 with TRBJ2-7; either TRBD1 or TRBD2 may fit D (5 bases each). The CDR3 contains 14 residues. Deletions cut 5 bases from V and 2 bases from J, with 13 bases between. The germline CDR1 and CDR2 sequences are SGHTA and FQGNSA. CDR3 in DNA: TGTGCCAGCAGCACCCCGGGACGGGCCTACGAGCAGTACTTC. Translation: CASSTPGRAYEQYF.

The chain is built from TRBV30 and TRBJ2-1; 9 nucleotides line up with TRBD2. This CDR3 is built from 14 residues. Looked up from germline, CDR1 is GTSNPN and CDR2 is SVGIG (reference sequence). V lost 2 bases and J lost 4; bases outside the gene matches: 3. CDR3 nucleotide sequence: TGTGCCTGGAGTTTAAGCGGGGGGTACAATGAGCAGTTCTTC. Translated: CAWSLSGGYNEQFF. Complete variable domain (other parts from reference TRBV30 and TRBJ2-1): SQTIHQWPATLVQPVGSPLSLECTVEGTSNPNLYWYRQAAGRGLQLLFYSVGIGQISSEVPQNLSASRPQDRQFILSSKKLLLSDSGFYLCAWSLSGGYNEQFFGPGTRLTVL.

This chain uses TRBV27 with TRBJ2-2, with D uncertain. From germline, CDR1 is MNHEY and CDR2 SMNVEV (reference sequence). The CDR3 runs 13 residues. Trimming left V 6 bases short and J 6 bases short, with 11 bases between. CDR3 residues: CASRGSWAGELFF. The CDR3 DNA reads TGTGCCAGCAGGGGTTCGTGGGCCGGGGAGCTGTTTTTT.

This chain connects TRBV29-1 to TRBJ2-7; the D gene is possibly TRBD1 (5 bases). The germline V and J ends were trimmed by 1 base and 2 bases, with 12 bases remaining between them. Germline CDR1 and CDR2: SQVTM and ANQGSEA. This CDR3 is built from 14 residues. The CDR3, as DNA: TGCAGCGTTGAAGCAGGGCGGAGCACCTACGAGCAGTACTTC. Translating gives CSVEAGRSTYEQYF.

V gene TRBV5-1 combines with J gene TRBJ2-7, with D maybe TRBD1 (5 bases). The length of the CDR3 is 17 residues. Germline-derived CDR1 and CDR2 are SGHRS and YFSETQ. With 2 bases removed from V and 0 bases from J, the gap between germline ends came to 18 bases. CDR3 coding DNA: TGCGCCAGCAGCTTAGGGGTTGGGAAGCTTAACTCCTACGAGCAGTACTTC. Protein product: CASSLGVGKLNSYEQYF.

The chain uses TRBV5-1 and TRBJ2-2; a possible D gene is TRBD2 (5 bases). This CDR3 is built from 15 residues. The germline V gene has CDR1 SGHRS and CDR2 YFSETQ. V lost 4 bases, J lost 1 base, and 11 bases lay in between. CDR3 nucleotide sequence: TGCGCCAGCAGCCGGGGATGGGAGAACACCGGGGAGCTGTTTTTT. It translates to CASSRGWENTGELFF.

The V call is TRBV18, the J call TRBJ1-2; D is ambiguous. The CDR3 is 16 residues long. V gave up 0 bases and J gave up 1 base, with 12 bases separating them. Looked up from germline, CDR1 is KGHSH and CDR2 is LQKENI. CDR3 sequence reads: CASSPPSQARNYGYTF. DNA of the CDR3: TGTGCCAGCTCACCACCGTCGCAGGCCCGTAACTATGGCTACACCTTC.

The chain joins TRBV5-1 to TRBJ2-1, with TRBD2 matching over 8 bases. CDR1 is SGHRS and CDR2 is YFSETQ in the germline V gene. The CDR3 sequence is 15 residues long. Trimming cost V 4 bases and J 2 bases; bases outside gene matches: 5. The CDR3 is CASSLYSGAYNEQFF. In DNA form, the CDR3 reads TGCGCCAGCAGCCTTTATAGCGGGGCCTACAATGAGCAGTTCTTC.

The V call is TRBV30, the J call TRBJ1-4; D not certain. CDR3 size: 13 residues. Germline V lookup: CDR1 GTSNPN, CDR2 SVGIG (reference sequence). V was pared by 2 bases and J by 4 bases, with 8 bases between. The CDR3 loop reads CAWSLNRNEKLFF. The CDR3 bases are TGTGCCTGGAGTTTAAACCGTAATGAAAAACTGTTTTTT.

The chain carries TRBV19 and TRBJ2-3, with 10 bases lining up with TRBD2. J lost 8 bases, V lost 5 bases, and 10 bases had no gene match. The germline V gene has CDR1 LNHDA and CDR2 SQIVND (reference sequence). The CDR3 sequence is 15 residues long. CDR3 sequence reads: CASSETSGSWGTQYF. CDR3 coding DNA: TGTGCCAGTAGTGAGACTAGCGGGTCATGGGGTACGCAGTATTTT.

This sequence joins TRBV7-9 and TRBJ2-3, with D possibly being TRBD2 (6 bases). Germline V gene sequence: CDR1 SEHNR, CDR2 FQNEAQ (reference sequence). The CDR3 spans 14 residues. Trimming removed 5 bases at V and 3 bases at J, with 12 bases between. As DNA, the CDR3 is TGTGCCAGCAGCCGGGACTCCTTAACAGATACGCAGTATTTT. Encoded protein: CASSRDSLTDTQYF.

The rearrangement joins TRBV19 to TRBJ1-5; no firm D call. Germline CDR1 and CDR2: LNHDA and SQIVND (reference sequence). This CDR3 is built from 11 residues. Trimming shortened V by 4 bases and J by 7 bases, and 5 bases separated the two germline ends. CDR3 loop: CASSKQQPQHF. DNA for the CDR3: TGTGCCAGTAGTAAACAGCAGCCCCAGCATTTT.

This sequence joins TRBV12-3 or TRBV12-4 and TRBJ1-6, with a tentative D call TRBD1 (5 bases). This CDR3 spans 13 amino acids. Trimming pared 6 bases from V and 5 bases from J, leaving 8 bases between. CDR3 amino acids: CASRGQDNSPLHF. CDR3 nucleotides: TGTGCCAGCAGGGGGCAAGATAATTCACCCCTCCACTTT.

This chain connects TRBV5-3 to TRBJ1-6; the D is unclear. TRBV5-3 is an ORF for which the function is uncertain. V was shortened by 6 bases and J by 0 bases, with 22 bases between the two germline ends. The CDR3 length is 19 residues. The DNA for the CDR3 is TGTGCCAGAACCCCAGGTATCCTGGGGAGGGACTCCTATAATTCACCCCTCCACTTT. This codes for CARTPGILGRDSYNSPLHF.

This clone was seen only once. The junction departs from the called germline gene at one end, perhaps through a read error. The CDR3 DNA is TGTGCCTGCAGTGAGCTAGCGGCCGCAGATACGCAGTATTTT. Residues: CACSELAAADTQYF. The chain is built from TRBV2 and TRBJ2-3; 7 bases match TRBD2. There are 14 residues in the CDR3. Looked up from germline, CDR1 is SNHLY and CDR2 is FYNNEI.

This clone has just one count. This chain uses TRBV7-8 with TRBJ1-3; no clear D. V was pared by 6 bases and J by 0 bases, with 9 bases between. The CDR3 is 14 residues long. CDR1 and CDR2 from the germline V gene are SGHVS and FQNEAQ. The CDR3 region has the DNA TGTGCCAGCAGTTCCTGGAGCTCTGGAAACACCATATATTTT. Residues: CASSSWSSGNTIYF.

This clone was counted a few times. The rearrangement joins TRBV6-1 to TRBJ1-5; D remains ambiguous. CDR3 length: 15 residues. The germline V and J ends were trimmed by 2 bases and 4 bases, with 12 bases remaining between them. CDR1 is MNHNS and CDR2 is SASEGT in the germline V gene. CDR3 sequence reads: CASSEQTRDNQPQHF. DNA for the CDR3: TGTGCCAGCAGTGAACAAACAAGGGATAATCAGCCCCAGCATTTT.

This clone appeared a single time. V and J are TRBV2 and TRBJ2-1; D gene ambiguous. Per the germline V gene, CDR1 is SNHLY and CDR2 is FYNNEI. Trimming pared 7 bases from V and 3 bases from J, leaving 10 bases between. The CDR3 has 13 amino acids. Here the CDR3 DNA reads TGTGCCAGCACTCAAGAAAGCTACAATGAGCAGTTCTTC. This gives the protein CASTQESYNEQFF. The full variable domain, completed using reference TRBV2 and TRBJ2-1, is EPEVTQTPSHQVTQMGQEVILRCVPISNHLYFYWYRQILGQKVEFLVSFYNNEISEKSEIFDDQFSVERPDGSNFTLKIRSTKLEDSAMYFCASTQESYNEQFFGPGTRLTVL.

Turning to this clone: The junction departs from germline at one end; a sequencing error may be responsible. The CDR3 sequence is CASSPRPDSSQPQHF. The DNA of the CDR3 is TGTGCCAGCAGCCCTAGGCCCGACAGCAGTCAGCCCCAGCATTTT. The chain recombines TRBV7-2 with TRBJ1-5; possibly TRBD1 for D (5 bases). From germline, CDR1 is SGHTA and CDR2 FQGNSA. The CDR3 consists of 15 residues. Full variable domain (outside the CDR3, taken from reference TRBV7-2 and TRBJ1-5): GAGVSQSPSNKVTEKGKDVELRCDPISGHTALYWYRQSLGQGLEFLIYFQGNSAPDKSGLPSDRFSAERTGGSVSTLTIQRTQQEDSAVYLCASSPRPDSSQPQHFGDGTRLSIL.

The chain is built from TRBV7-3 and TRBJ2-7; perhaps TRBD2 as D (5 bases). V dropped 5 bases and J dropped 0 bases, with 14 bases sitting between them. In germline, CDR1 is SGHTA, CDR2 FQGTGA. The CDR3 length is 15 residues. Here the CDR3 reads CASSLSTGNSYEQYF. DNA for the CDR3: TGTGCCAGCAGCCTTAGTACGGGGAACTCCTACGAGCAGTACTTC.

This rearrangement joins TRBV5-1 to TRBJ1-4, with a weak D call TRBD1 (5 bases). Germline V gene data show CDR1 as SGHRS and CDR2 as YFSETQ. Between the trimmed V and J ends, which lost 1 base and 6 bases, there was a span of 10 bases. The CDR3 totals 14 residues. The CDR3 loop is CASSLQGGDEKLFF. DNA of the CDR3: TGCGCCAGCAGCTTGCAGGGAGGGGATGAAAAACTGTTTTTT.

The rearrangement joins TRBV7-6 to TRBJ2-3, with D perhaps matching TRBD2 (5 bases). Germline lookup yields CDR1 SGHVS and CDR2 FNYEAQ. CDR3 length: 15 amino acids. V dropped 3 bases and J dropped 1 base, with 11 bases sitting between them. The CDR3 DNA is TGTGCCAGCAGCTTGCTAAGCGGACGCACAGATACGCAGTATTTT. Translating gives CASSLLSGRTDTQYF.

In its sample, this clone was seen a few times. This sequence joins TRBV6-5 and TRBJ2-5; D possibly corresponds to TRBD2 (5 bases). The CDR3 contains 14 residues. The germline V and J ends were trimmed by 5 bases and 2 bases, with 12 bases remaining between them. Germline V gene data show CDR1 as MNHEY and CDR2 as SVGAGI. The CDR3 DNA sequence: TGTGCCAGCAGTCAATCGACGGGACAAGAGACCCAGTACTTC. Translated: CASSQSTGQETQYF.

In nucleotides, the CDR3 is TGTGCCAGCAGCTTAGACGGACCCACGCAGCCCCAGCATTTT. Protein product: CASSLDGPTQPQHF. The genes are TRBV7-2 and TRBJ1-5; no reliable D call. CDR3 size: 14 residues. CDR1 SGHTA and CDR2 FQGNSA come from the germline V gene. V was clipped by 1 base and J by 7 bases, with 11 bases between them.

This clone was observed a handful of times. The chain joins TRBV24-1 to TRBJ2-1, with 11 bases matching TRBD1. The CDR3 is made up of 14 amino acids. Germline V gene lookup returns CDR1 KGHDR and CDR2 SFDVKD. The V and J ends lost 8 bases and 7 bases, in that order; junction bases with no gene match: 6. CDR3 residues: CATNLDRGRNEQFF. CDR3 bases: TGTGCCACCAATCTGGACAGGGGGCGTAATGAGCAGTTCTTC.

V is TRBV29-1 and J is TRBJ1-1, with 7 bases identical to TRBD1. J lost 2 bases, V lost 6 bases, and 6 bases had no gene match. The CDR3 is 13 amino acids. Germline V CDR1 and CDR2: SQVTM, ANQGSEA. DNA for the CDR3: TGCAGCGTGGAGACAGGGACCAACACTGAAGCTTTCTTT. Translated, it gives CSVETGTNTEAFF. Full variable domain (remainder filled in from reference TRBV29-1 and TRBJ1-1): SAVISQKPSRDICQRGTSLTIQCQVDSQVTMMFWYRQQPGQSLTLIATANQGSEATYESGFVIDKFPISRPNLTFSTLTVSNMSPEDSSIYLCSVETGTNTEAFFGQGTRLTVV.